The sequence of this T cell receptor (beta chain) was determined in a study of blood T cell repertoires in COVID-19. Study summary: There were acute and convalescent COVID-19 samples, and they came from the United States, Italy and Spain. The analysed material was cDNA or gDNA that came from T cells, B-cell-depleted T cells, or PBMCs.

Authors' processing steps: Reference gene primer amplification gave nucleated cell count estimates. Profiled with immunoSEQ multiplex PCR; TCRdb holds only in-frame clones, not every one. The D gene and trimming were derived from the DNA, and the V and J assignments and clone size from that table. The sample holds hundreds of thousands of clones, roughly 85% seen once. V was clipped by 3 bases and J by 2 bases, with 15 bases between them. CDR3 length equals 16 residues. CDR1 is SGHNT and CDR2 is YYREEE in the germline V gene (reference sequence). The chain combines TRBV5-4 with TRBJ2-1; a possible D gene is TRBD2 (5 bases). Sample: peripheral blood. The TCR originated in a human donor in a cohort sampled during active COVID-19. The CDR3 coding sequence is TGTGCCAGCAGCTCCGGACTTATTCGAACCTACAATGAGCAGTTCTTC. It yields the protein CASSSGLIRTYNEQFF.